The sequence of this T cell receptor (beta chain) was determined in a study of cytomegalovirus exposure and HLA in healthy donors. This CDR3 contains 12 residues. V was pared by 7 bases and J by 4 bases, with 10 bases between. The V gene's germline CDR1 is MDHEN and CDR2 SYDVKM. Nominally healthy donors were sampled, though unrecorded immune exposures were likely. 60 Vbeta and 13 Jbeta primers were used in PCR. TCRdb's table, derived via immunoSEQ multiplex PCR, lists solely in-frame clones and lacks some. The data contain around 120,000 clones, 65% to 85% of them singletons. This clonotype was sampled from a man between 50 and 59 years old in good health and CMV-seronegative. The chain links TRBV28 to TRBJ1-2; D might be TRBD1 (6 bases). The sample was PBMCs. CDR3 sequence reads: CASTGTPYGYTF. The CDR3 DNA follows: TGTGCCAGCACCGGGACACCCTATGGCTACACCTTC.